This TCR beta chain stems from a study of Ad26.COV2.S vaccination and SARS-CoV-2 variants. Here immunoSEQ multiplex PCR was the method, and the copy in TCRdb shows in-frame clones only, minus some. Of approximately 150,000 clones in the sample, roughly 88% were seen once. Specimen: peripheral blood, collected after recovery from COVID-19. The origin of this receptor is a human donor who had recovered from COVID-19.

DNA for the CDR3: TGTGCCAGCAGCTTGGTTAATTCGGACAGGGTCTACGAGCAGTACTTC. It is translated as CASSLVNSDRVYEQYF. This chain connects TRBV5-6 to TRBJ2-7; 8 bases fit TRBD1. The germline gives CDR1 SGHDT, CDR2 YYEEEE. The V and J ends lost 0 bases and 3 bases, in that order; junction bases with no gene match: 8. The CDR3 covers 16 residues.